The 4 T cell receptor beta chains reported below all come from one sample, sequenced in a study of shared clonotypes between healthy human individuals. Data came from immunoSEQ multiplex PCR; TCRdb stores just in-frame clones and leaves some out. Of more than 900,000 clones in the sample, approximately 80% were seen once. What was sequenced was memory CD4+ T cells from PBMCs. The subset is: CD45RA-negative fraction. Source of these receptors: a man aged 18 to 30 in good health. Some clones in this sample may be carry-over from other donors' samples.

The chain uses TRBV14 and TRBJ1-3; D uncertain. The germline gives CDR1 SGHDN, CDR2 FVKESK. The ends were cut back, 0 bases at V and 0 bases at J, with 15 bases in the middle. The CDR3 sequence is 18 residues long. The CDR3 nucleotides are TGTGCCAGCAGCCAAGATGAGAGGTGGCGGAGCTCTGGAAACACCATATATTTT. It yields the protein CASSQDERWRSSGNTIYF.

This clone was seen a handful of times. The chain uses TRBV5-4 and TRBJ2-7, with 9 bases fitting TRBD1. Germline-derived CDR1 and CDR2 are SGHNT and YYREEE (reference sequence). The ends lost 4 bases at V and 1 base at J; junction bases unmatched: 9. The length of the CDR3 is 16 residues. For the CDR3, the DNA is TGTGCCAGCAGCCCTAGAGGACAGGGGCAGTCCTACGAGCAGTACTTC. Protein sequence: CASSPRGQGQSYEQYF.

The gene calls are TRBV6-5 and TRBJ2-7, with 8 bases that match TRBD2. J gave up 2 bases and V 2 bases, and 5 bases lay outside the gene matches. The CDR3 has 15 amino acids. Germline CDR1 is MNHEY and CDR2 is SVGAGI. The DNA of the CDR3 is TGTGCCAGCAGTTACCGGAGCGGGGGACCCTACGAGCAGTACTTC. The encoded protein is CASSYRSGGPYEQYF.

The V and J genes are TRBV5-8 and TRBJ1-2, with D maybe TRBD1 (6 bases). The V gene's germline CDR1 is SGHTS and CDR2 YDEGEE. V was clipped by 4 bases and J by 5 bases, with 18 bases between them. This CDR3 has 15 residues. The DNA for the CDR3 is TGTGCCAGCAGCGAGTCGGGACACAGCTTTTATGGCTACACCTTC. Translated: CASSESGHSFYGYTF.